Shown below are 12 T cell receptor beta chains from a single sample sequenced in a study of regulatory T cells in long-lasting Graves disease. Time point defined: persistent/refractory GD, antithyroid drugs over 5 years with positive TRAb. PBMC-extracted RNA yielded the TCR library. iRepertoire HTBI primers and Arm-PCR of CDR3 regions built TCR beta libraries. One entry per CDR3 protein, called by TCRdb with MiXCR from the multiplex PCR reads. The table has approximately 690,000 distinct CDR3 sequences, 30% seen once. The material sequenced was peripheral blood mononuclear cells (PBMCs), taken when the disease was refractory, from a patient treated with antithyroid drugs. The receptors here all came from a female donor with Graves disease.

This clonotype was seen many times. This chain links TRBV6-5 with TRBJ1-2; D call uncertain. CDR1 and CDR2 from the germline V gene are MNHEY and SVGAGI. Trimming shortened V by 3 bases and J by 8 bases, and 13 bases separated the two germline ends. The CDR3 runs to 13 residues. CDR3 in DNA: TGTGCCAGCAGTTATGCTACAAATGGCGGCTACACCTTC. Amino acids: CASSYATNGGYTF.

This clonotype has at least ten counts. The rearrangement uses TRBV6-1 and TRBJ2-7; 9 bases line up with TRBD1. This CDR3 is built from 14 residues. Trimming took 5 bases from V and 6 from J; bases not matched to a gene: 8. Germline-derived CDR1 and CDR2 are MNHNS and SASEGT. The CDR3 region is CASSPSGTGSEQYF. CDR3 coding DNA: TGTGCCAGCAGTCCATCCGGGACAGGGAGCGAGCAGTACTTC.

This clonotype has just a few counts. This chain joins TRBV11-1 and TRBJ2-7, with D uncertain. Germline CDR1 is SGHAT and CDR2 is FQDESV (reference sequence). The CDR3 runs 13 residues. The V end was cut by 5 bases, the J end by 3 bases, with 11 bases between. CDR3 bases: TGTGCCAGCAGCACGGACCTGATCTACGAGCAGTACTTC. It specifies CASSTDLIYEQYF.

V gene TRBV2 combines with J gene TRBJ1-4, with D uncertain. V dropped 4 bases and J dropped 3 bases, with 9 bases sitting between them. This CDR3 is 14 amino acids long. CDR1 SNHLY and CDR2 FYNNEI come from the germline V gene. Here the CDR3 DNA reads TGTGCCAGCAGTGTCACGGACCCTAATGAAAAACTGTTTTTT. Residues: CASSVTDPNEKLFF.

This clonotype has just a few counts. CDR3 sequence: CATSRDLGQGELNTEAFF. CDR3 nucleotide sequence: TGTGCCACCAGCAGAGATTTAGGGCAGGGTGAACTGAACACTGAAGCTTTCTTT. The chain uses TRBV15 and TRBJ1-1, with a tentative D call TRBD1 (5 bases). Germline V CDR1 and CDR2: LNHNV, YYDKDF (reference sequence). The CDR3 runs 18 residues. Trimming took 0 bases from V and 0 from J, leaving 17 bases between them.

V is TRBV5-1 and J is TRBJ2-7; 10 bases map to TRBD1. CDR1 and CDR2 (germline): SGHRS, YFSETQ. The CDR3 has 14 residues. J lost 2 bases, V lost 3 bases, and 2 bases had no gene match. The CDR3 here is CASSWDRGAYEQYF. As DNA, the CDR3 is TGCGCCAGCAGCTGGGACAGGGGTGCCTACGAGCAGTACTTC.

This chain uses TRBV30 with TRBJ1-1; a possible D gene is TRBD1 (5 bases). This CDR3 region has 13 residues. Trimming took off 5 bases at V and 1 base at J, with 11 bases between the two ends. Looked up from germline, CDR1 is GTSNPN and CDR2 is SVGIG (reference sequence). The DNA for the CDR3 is TGTGCCTGGGACAGACAAGGGAACACTGAAGCTTTCTTT. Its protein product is CAWDRQGNTEAFF. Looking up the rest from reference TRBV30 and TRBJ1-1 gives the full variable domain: SQTIHQWPATLVQPVGSPLSLECTVEGTSNPNLYWYRQAAGRGLQLLFYSVGIGQISSEVPQNLSASRPQDRQFILSSKKLLLSDSGFYLCAWDRQGNTEAFFGQGTRLTVV.

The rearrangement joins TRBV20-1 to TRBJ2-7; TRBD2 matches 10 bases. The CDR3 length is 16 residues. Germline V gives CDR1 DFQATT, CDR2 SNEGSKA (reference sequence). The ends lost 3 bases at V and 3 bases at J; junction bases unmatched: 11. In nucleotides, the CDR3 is TGCAGTGCTAGGGGTGGTGGTGGGACTAGCGTCTACGAGCAGTACTTC. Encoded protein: CSARGGGGTSVYEQYF.

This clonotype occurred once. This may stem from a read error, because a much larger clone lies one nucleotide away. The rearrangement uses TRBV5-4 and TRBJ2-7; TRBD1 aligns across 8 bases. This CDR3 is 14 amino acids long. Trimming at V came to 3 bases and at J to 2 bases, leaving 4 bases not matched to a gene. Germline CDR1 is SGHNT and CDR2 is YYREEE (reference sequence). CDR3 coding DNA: TGTGCCAGCAGCTCCCCGACAGGGGCCTACGAGCAGTACTTC. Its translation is CASSSPTGAYEQYF.

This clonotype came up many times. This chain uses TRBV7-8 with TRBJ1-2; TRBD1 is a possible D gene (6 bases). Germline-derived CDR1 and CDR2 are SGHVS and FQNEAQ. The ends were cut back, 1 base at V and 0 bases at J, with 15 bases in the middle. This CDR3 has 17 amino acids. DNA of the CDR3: TGTGCCAGCAGCTTAGTGGTATCAGGGGAAGCTAACTATGGCTACACCTTC. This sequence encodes CASSLVVSGEANYGYTF.

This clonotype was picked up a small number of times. CDR3 nucleotides: TGTGCCAGCAGCTCCGGGGGAGCGGGAGGTTCCGAGCAGTACTTC. This codes for CASSSGGAGGSEQYF. The chain links TRBV11-2 to TRBJ2-7, with 9 bases that match TRBD2. The V segment lost 4 bases and the J segment 6 bases; nucleotides outside the gene matches: 10. The CDR3 totals 15 residues. CDR1 SGHAT and CDR2 FQNNGV come from the germline V gene.

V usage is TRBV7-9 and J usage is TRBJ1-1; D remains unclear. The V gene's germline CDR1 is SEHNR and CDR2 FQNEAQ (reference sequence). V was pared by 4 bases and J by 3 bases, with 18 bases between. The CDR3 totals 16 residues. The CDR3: CASSSTATAGDTEAFF. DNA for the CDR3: TGTGCCAGCAGCTCCACGGCTACGGCCGGGGACACTGAAGCTTTCTTT.